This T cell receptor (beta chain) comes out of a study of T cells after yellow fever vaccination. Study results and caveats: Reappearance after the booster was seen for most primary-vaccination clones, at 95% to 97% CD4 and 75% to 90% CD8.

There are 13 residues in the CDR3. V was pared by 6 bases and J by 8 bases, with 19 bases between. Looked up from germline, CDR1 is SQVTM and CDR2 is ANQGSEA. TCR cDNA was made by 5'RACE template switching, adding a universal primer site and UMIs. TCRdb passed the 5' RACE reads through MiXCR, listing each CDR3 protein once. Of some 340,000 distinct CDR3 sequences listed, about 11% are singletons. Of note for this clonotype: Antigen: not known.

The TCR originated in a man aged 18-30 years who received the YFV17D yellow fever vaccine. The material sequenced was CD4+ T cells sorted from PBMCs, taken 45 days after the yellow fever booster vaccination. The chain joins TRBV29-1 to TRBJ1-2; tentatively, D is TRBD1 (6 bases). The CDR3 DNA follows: TGCAGCGTCCCCGACACAGGGACCTGGGGCTACACCTTC. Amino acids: CSVPDTGTWGYTF. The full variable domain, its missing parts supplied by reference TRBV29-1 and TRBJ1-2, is SAVISQKPSRDICQRGTSLTIQCQVDSQVTMMFWYRQQPGQSLTLIATANQGSEATYESGFVIDKFPISRPNLTFSTLTVSNMSPEDSSIYLCSVPDTGTWGYTFGSGTRLTVV.